The 6 T cell receptor beta chains in this list originate from one sample, sequenced in a study of cytomegalovirus exposure and HLA in healthy donors. PCR amplification relied on 60 Vbeta primers (plus 13 Jbeta primers). Clones were sequenced by immunoSEQ multiplex PCR, and TCRdb holds only the in-frame ones, with some missing. The data contain roughly 160,000 clones, approximately 80% of them singletons. Sequences were obtained from PBMCs. The receptors were gathered from a man younger than 35 in good health and CMV-seropositive.

The chain is built from TRBV15 and TRBJ2-7; TRBD1 aligns across 9 bases. Germline CDR1 is LNHNV and CDR2 is YYDKDF (reference sequence). V shed 4 bases, J shed 1 base, and the junction held 5 bases outside the gene matches. The CDR3 consists of 15 residues. The CDR3 DNA reads as TGTGCCACCAGCAACCCGGGACAGGGATCCTACGAGCAGTACTTC. It yields the protein CATSNPGQGSYEQYF.

The chain uses TRBV10-2 and TRBJ1-1; 8 nucleotides agree with TRBD1. Trimming cost V 2 bases and J 4 bases; bases outside gene matches: 9. CDR1 is WSHSY and CDR2 is SAAADI in the germline V gene. There are 16 residues in the CDR3. The CDR3 loop reads CASSEIQGAWGTEAFF. The CDR3 nucleotides are TGCGCCAGCAGTGAGATCCAGGGGGCGTGGGGCACTGAAGCTTTCTTT.

The genes are TRBV5-6 and TRBJ1-2; TRBD1 agrees at 9 bases. CDR3 length equals 14 residues. CDR1 SGHDT and CDR2 YYEEEE come from the germline V gene. The V and J ends lost 0 bases and 6 bases, in that order; junction bases with no gene match: 3. The CDR3 nucleotides read TGTGCCAGCAGCTTGGGGGACAGGGTAAATGGCTACACCTTC. It yields the protein CASSLGDRVNGYTF.

This clone is a singleton in its sample. This chain connects TRBV6-5 to TRBJ1-6, with D possibly matching TRBD1 (5 bases). This CDR3 region has 16 residues. CDR1 and CDR2 (germline): MNHEY, SVGAGI. V was pared by 2 bases and J by 10 bases, with 18 bases between. The CDR3 region is CASSYTRGAAGSPLHF. DNA for the CDR3: TGTGCCAGCAGTTACACAAGAGGGGCGGCGGGGTCACCCCTCCACTTT.

The chain links TRBV9 to TRBJ1-1; the D is unclear. Germline CDR1 SGDLS, CDR2 YYNGEE. V lost 0 bases to trimming and J lost 5 bases, with 8 bases between them. This CDR3 spans 13 amino acids. The CDR3: CASSVAERTEAFF. The CDR3, as DNA: TGTGCCAGCAGCGTAGCGGAGAGGACTGAAGCTTTCTTT.

The chain is built from TRBV30 and TRBJ2-6, with TRBD2 matching 7 bases. Trimming at V came to 6 bases and at J to 0 bases, leaving 11 bases not matched to a gene. The CDR3 is made up of 17 amino acids. Germline lookup yields CDR1 GTSNPN and CDR2 SVGIG (reference sequence). This CDR3 reads CACLSHWGGSGANVLTF. In DNA, the CDR3 is TGTGCCTGCCTCTCCCATTGGGGGGGCTCTGGGGCCAACGTCCTGACTTTC.